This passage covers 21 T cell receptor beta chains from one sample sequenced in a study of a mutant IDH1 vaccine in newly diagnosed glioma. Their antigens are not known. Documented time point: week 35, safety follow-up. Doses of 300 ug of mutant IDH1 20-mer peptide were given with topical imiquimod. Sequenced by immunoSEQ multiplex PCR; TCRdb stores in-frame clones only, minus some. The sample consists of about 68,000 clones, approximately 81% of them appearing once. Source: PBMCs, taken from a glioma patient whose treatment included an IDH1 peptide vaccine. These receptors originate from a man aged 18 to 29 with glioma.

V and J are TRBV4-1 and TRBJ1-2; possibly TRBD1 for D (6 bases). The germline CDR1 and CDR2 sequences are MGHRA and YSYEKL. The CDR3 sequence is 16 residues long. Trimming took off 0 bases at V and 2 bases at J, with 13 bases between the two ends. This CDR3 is CASSQDRGFGNYGYTF. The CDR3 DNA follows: TGCGCCAGCAGCCAAGATAGGGGGTTCGGGAACTATGGCTACACCTTC.

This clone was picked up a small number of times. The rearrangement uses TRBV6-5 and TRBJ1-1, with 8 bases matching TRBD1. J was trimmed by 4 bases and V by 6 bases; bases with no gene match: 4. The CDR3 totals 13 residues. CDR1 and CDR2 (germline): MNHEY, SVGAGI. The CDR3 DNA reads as TGTGCCAGCAGACGGACAGGGCCCACTGAAGCTTTCTTT. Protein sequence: CASRRTGPTEAFF.

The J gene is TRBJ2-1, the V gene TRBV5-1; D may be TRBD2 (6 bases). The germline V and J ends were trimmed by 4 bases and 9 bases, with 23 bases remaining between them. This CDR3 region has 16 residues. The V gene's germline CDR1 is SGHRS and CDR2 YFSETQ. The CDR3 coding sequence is TGCGCCAGCAGCCAATTCCCCTCTAGGTGGGAGGTTGAGCAGTTCTTC. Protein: CASSQFPSRWEVEQFF.

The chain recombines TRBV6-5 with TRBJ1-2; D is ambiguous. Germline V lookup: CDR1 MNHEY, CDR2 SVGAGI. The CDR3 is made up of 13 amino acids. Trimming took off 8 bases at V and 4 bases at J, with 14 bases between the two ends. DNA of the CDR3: TGTGCCAGCTCCGAACGGGAGTCCTATGGCTACACCTTC. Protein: CASSERESYGYTF.

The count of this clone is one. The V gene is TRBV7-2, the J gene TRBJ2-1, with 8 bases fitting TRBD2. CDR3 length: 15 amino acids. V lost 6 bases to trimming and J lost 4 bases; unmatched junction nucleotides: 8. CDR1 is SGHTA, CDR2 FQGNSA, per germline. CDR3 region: CASSDSGGAYNEQFF. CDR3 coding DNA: TGTGCCAGCAGTGATTCGGGGGGGGCTTACAATGAGCAGTTCTTC.

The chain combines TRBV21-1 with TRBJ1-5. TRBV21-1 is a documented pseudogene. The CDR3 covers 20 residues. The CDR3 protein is CASSSRDSTSLGYSNQPQHF. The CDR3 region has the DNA TGTGCCAGCAGTTCTAGAGATTCAACAAGTTTGGGGTATAGCAATCAGCCCCAGCATTTT.

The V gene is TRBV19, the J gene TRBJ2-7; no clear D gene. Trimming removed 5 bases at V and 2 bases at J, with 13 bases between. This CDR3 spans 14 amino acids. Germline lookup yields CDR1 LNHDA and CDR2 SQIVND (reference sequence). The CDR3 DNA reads TGTGCCAGTAGTGCGGCGGTGGCGGCCTACGAGCAGTACTTC. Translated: CASSAAVAAYEQYF.

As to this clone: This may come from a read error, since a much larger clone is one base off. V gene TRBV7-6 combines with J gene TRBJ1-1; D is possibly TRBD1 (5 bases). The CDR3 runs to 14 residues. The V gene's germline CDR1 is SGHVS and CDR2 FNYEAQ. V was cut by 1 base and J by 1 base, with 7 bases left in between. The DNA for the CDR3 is TGTGCCAGCAGCTTAGGGGGACCGAACACTGAAGCTTTCTTT. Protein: CASSLGGPNTEAFF.

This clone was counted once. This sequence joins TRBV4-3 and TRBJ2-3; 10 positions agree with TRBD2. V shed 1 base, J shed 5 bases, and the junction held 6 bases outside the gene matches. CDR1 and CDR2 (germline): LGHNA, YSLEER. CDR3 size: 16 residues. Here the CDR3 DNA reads TGCGCCAGCAGCCAAGGGCTAGCGGGAGTTGGAGATACGCAGTATTTT. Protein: CASSQGLAGVGDTQYF.

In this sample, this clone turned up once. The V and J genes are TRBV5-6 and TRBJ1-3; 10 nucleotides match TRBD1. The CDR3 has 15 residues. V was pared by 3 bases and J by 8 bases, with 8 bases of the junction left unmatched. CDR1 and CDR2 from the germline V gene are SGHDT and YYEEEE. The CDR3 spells CASSSMPGQGHTIYF. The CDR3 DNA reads TGTGCCAGCAGCTCAATGCCGGGACAGGGGCACACCATATATTTT.

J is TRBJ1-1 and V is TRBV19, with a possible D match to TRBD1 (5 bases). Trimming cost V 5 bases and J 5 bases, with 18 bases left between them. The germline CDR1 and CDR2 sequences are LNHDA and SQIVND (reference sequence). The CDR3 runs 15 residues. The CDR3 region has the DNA TGTGCCAGTAGTCCAAGGACACCGGGGATAACTGAAGCTTTCTTT. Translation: CASSPRTPGITEAFF.

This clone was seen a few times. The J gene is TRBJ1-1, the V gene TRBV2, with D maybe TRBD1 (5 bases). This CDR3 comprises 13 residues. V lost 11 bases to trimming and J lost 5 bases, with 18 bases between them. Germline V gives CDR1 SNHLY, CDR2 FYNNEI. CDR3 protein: CAGGDGRGTEAFF. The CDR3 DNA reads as TGTGCCGGAGGGGACGGTCGTGGAACTGAAGCTTTCTTT.

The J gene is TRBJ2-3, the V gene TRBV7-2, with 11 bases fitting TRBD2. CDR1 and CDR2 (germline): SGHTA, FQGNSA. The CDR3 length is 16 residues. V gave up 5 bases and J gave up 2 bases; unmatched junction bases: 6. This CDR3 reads CASSHTSGGPTDTQYF. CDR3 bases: TGTGCCAGCAGCCATACTAGCGGGGGCCCCACAGATACGCAGTATTTT.

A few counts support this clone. The DNA of the CDR3 is TGTGCCAGCAGCAAGGGGGCTGGTCAGCCCCAGCATTTT. Residues: CASSKGAGQPQHF. The chain uses TRBV6-1 and TRBJ1-5; 7 positions match TRBD1. V gave up 6 bases and J gave up 6 bases; unmatched junction bases: 5. There are 13 residues in the CDR3. Germline V gene data show CDR1 as MNHNS and CDR2 as SASEGT.

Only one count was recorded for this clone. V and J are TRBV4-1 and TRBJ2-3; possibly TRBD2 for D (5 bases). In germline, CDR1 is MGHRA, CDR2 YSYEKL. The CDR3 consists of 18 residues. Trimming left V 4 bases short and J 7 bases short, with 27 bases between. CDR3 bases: TGCGCCAGCAGCCCAAGGACTCGAGATACTCAAGGGCGAAATACGCAGTATTTT. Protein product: CASSPRTRDTQGRNTQYF.

Written as DNA, the CDR3 is TGCGCCAGCAGCGGGTCGAGGGAAGCTTTCTTT. This sequence encodes CASSGSREAFF. The chain combines TRBV5-1 with TRBJ1-1; D is ambiguous. The germline V gene has CDR1 SGHRS and CDR2 YFSETQ. CDR3 length: 11 residues. Trimming left V 4 bases short and J 8 bases short, with 9 bases between.

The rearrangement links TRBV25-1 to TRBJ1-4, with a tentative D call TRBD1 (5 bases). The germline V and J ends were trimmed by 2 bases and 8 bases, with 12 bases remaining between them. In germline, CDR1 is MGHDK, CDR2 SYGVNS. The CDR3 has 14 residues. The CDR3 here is CASSEDGAWEKLFF. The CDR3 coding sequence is TGTGCCAGCAGTGAAGACGGGGCTTGGGAAAAACTGTTTTTT.

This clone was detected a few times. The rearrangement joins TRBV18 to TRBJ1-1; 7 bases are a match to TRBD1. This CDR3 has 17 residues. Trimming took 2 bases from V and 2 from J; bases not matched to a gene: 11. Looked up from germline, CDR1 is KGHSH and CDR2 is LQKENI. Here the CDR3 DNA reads TGTGCCAGCTCACCAAGTCTCGGGGGACAGCGTAACACTGAAGCTTTCTTT. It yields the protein CASSPSLGGQRNTEAFF.

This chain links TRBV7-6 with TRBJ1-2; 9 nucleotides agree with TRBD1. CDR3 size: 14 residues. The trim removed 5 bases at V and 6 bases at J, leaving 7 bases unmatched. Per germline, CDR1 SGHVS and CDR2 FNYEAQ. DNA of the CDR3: TGTGCCAGCAGCAAGCTCGACAGGGGGAATGGCTACACCTTC. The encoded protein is CASSKLDRGNGYTF. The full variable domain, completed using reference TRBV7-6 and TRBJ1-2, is GAGVSQSPRYKVTKRGQDVALRCDPISGHVSLYWYRQALGQGPEFLTYFNYEAQQDKSGLPNDRFSAERPEGSISTLTIQRTEQRDSAMYRCASSKLDRGNGYTFGSGTRLTVV.

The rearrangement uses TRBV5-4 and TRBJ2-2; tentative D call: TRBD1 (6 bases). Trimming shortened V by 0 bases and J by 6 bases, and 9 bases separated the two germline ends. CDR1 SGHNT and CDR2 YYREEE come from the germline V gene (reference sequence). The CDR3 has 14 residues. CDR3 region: CASSLERGSGELFF. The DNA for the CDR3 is TGTGCCAGCAGCTTGGAGAGGGGGTCCGGGGAGCTGTTTTTT.

CDR3 in DNA: TGTGCCAGCAGCGTATGGGGGGCCCTGAATTCACCCCTCCACTTT. Amino acids: CASSVWGALNSPLHF. The rearrangement joins TRBV5-6 to TRBJ1-6, with D possibly TRBD1 on 6 matching bases. The CDR3 has 15 amino acids. Trimming stripped 4 bases from V and 7 bases from J, with 15 bases between. Germline CDR1 and CDR2: SGHDT and YYEEEE.